This TCR beta chain is from a study of Ad26.COV2.S vaccination and SARS-CoV-2 variants. Background on the study: Doses of Ad26.COV2.S were injected into muscle once or twice, 56 days apart.

General observations from the study: Researchers cautioned that TCR breadth and depth analyses may have underestimated total T cell responses. Vaccinated and placebo-treated recipients had similar non-spike TCR breadth. Those who received the vaccine showed greater spike-specific TCR breadth than those given placebo.

Noted treatment: 15 to 20 received Ad26.COV2.S at low or high dose, single or two shots; 5 received placebo; per-sample allocation not given. The study sampled participants on day 63 after the first vaccine or placebo injection. About this clone: Its specificity is not known.

This CDR3 spans 12 amino acids. In germline, CDR1 is MDHEN, CDR2 SYDVKM. The ends lost 5 bases at V and 15 bases at J; junction bases unmatched: 8. Sequenced by immunoSEQ multiplex PCR; TCRdb stores in-frame clones only, minus some. In the table there are some 520,000 clones, 70% to 90% of which are singletons. This TCR came from a person between 18 and 65 years old who received the Ad26.COV2.S COVID-19 vaccine or a placebo. Sample: peripheral blood, taken in a trial of Ad26.COV2.S vaccine versus placebo. V and J are TRBV28 and TRBJ2-1, with 9 bases fitting TRBD1. DNA of the CDR3: TGTGCCAGCAGTCCTCCCGGGACAGGGTCGTTCTTC. Translation: CASSPPGTGSFF.